The T cell receptor (beta chain) described here comes from a study of cytomegalovirus exposure and HLA in healthy donors. Primers for the PCR totalled 60 Vbeta and 13 Jbeta. Measured with immunoSEQ multiplex PCR; TCRdb has only the in-frame clones, and not every one. The repertoire includes 50,000 to 60,000 clones, roughly 73% of them detected once, and 2.5% to 3% sits in the top ten. V was trimmed by 1 base and J by 4 bases, leaving 10 bases between them. From germline, CDR1 is SGHAT and CDR2 FQNNGV. The CDR3 contains 14 residues. Of note for this clone: Antigen unknown.

Whole-study findings and limits: According to reports, the classifier identified cytomegalovirus status with high specificity and sensitivity.

The clonotype was recovered from a man younger than 35 in good health and CMV-seronegative. Source material: PBMCs. The chain carries TRBV11-2 and TRBJ1-2; D may be TRBD1 (6 bases). Here the CDR3 reads CASSLAGERYGYTF. The CDR3 DNA is TGTGCCAGCAGCTTAGCAGGGGAACGCTATGGCTACACCTTC. Supplemented by reference TRBV11-2 and TRBJ1-2, the full variable domain reads EAGVAQSPRYKIIEKRQSVAFWCNPISGHATLYWYQQILGQGPKLLIQFQNNGVVDDSQLPKDRFSAERLKGVDSTLKIQPAKLEDSAVYLCASSLAGERYGYTFGSGTRLTVV.